This T cell receptor (beta chain) is from a study of blood T cells in healthy people across ages. Study-wide findings and caveats: Donor CMV infection status was unknown, possibly confounding age-related changes in expanded clonotypes.

Then a second PCR, running about 6 to 12 cycles, was carried out with a sample-barcoded 5' primer and a J-beta primer mix. TCRdb ran MiXCR on the 5' RACE reads and lists one entry per CDR3 protein. In the table there are some 760,000 distinct CDR3 sequences, approximately 25% of which are singletons. Each of the donors had approximately 10 milliliters of peripheral blood drawn into EDTA-treated Vacutainer tubes. Germline lookup yields CDR1 SQVTM and CDR2 ANQGSEA. There are 13 residues in the CDR3. The V gene lost 2 bases and the J gene lost 0 bases, with 6 bases spanning the gap. Remarks on this clonotype: What it recognizes is unknown.

The same data also went into a second study, on T cells of mothers and their children.

Sequenced input: blood. The gene calls are TRBV29-1 and TRBJ2-3; D gene uncertain. This receptor was identified in a boy aged 5-17 years in good health. The CDR3 sequence: CSVEYPSTDTQYF. The CDR3, as DNA: TGCAGCGTTGAATACCCTAGCACAGATACGCAGTATTTT.